The 22 T cell receptor beta chains in this list originate from one sample, sequenced in a study of monozygotic twins with inflammatory bowel disease. One entry per CDR3 protein, without DNA, is what TCRdb gives after re-calling the 5' RACE reads. Recorded for this sample: roughly 170,000 distinct CDR3 sequences. Material for sequencing was blood. These receptors originate from a human donor with ulcerative colitis or Crohn's disease, or a healthy co-twin of an affected twin (not recorded which).

The chain carries TRBV9 and TRBJ2-2. Per germline, CDR1 SGDLS and CDR2 YYNGEE. This CDR3 has 15 amino acids. CDR3 residues: CASSVLGSLAGELFF. Together with reference TRBV9 and TRBJ2-2, the CDR3 gives the full variable domain: DSGVTQTPKHLITATGQRVTLRCSPRSGDLSVYWYQQSLDQGLQFLIQYYNGEERAKGNILERFSAQQFPDLHSELNLSSLELGDSALYFCASSVLGSLAGELFFGEGSRLTVL.

This rearrangement joins TRBV28 to TRBJ2-7; TCRdb gives TRBD2 as the D gene, but with no DNA this cannot be confirmed. Germline CDR1 reads MDHEN; CDR2 reads SYDVKM. The CDR3 has 16 residues. CDR3 amino acids: CASSLELGLGSYEQYF.

This chain connects TRBV5-1 to TRBJ1-4. The CDR3 is 16 amino acids. CDR1 and CDR2 (germline): SGHRS, YFSETQ. The CDR3 protein is CASSLLWGDSSEKLFF.

The chain couples TRBV28 to TRBJ1-2. CDR3 length: 12 residues. The germline V gene encodes CDR1 MDHEN and CDR2 SYDVKM. CDR3 amino acids: CASSLGGNGYTF.

V is TRBV27 and J is TRBJ2-3; the D gene TCRdb calls, TRBD1, cannot be checked with no DNA. CDR1 MNHEY and CDR2 SMNVEV come from the germline V gene (reference sequence). CDR3 length equals 13 residues. The CDR3: CATGDWDTDTQYF.

This chain connects TRBV4-1 to TRBJ2-7; TCRdb names TRBD1, which stays unverified in the absence of DNA. The CDR3 length is 16 residues. The V gene's germline CDR1 is MGHRA and CDR2 YSYEKL. The chain's CDR3 is CASSPFHGQGQYEQYF.

The chain carries TRBV12-3 or TRBV12-4 and TRBJ2-1; TCRdb picks TRBD1, but there is no DNA to check that call. The CDR3 totals 13 residues. CDR3 in amino acids: CASRRQGRNEQFF.

CDR3 sequence reads: CASSPSSGIYNEQFF. The chain has TRBV5-1 and TRBJ2-1; TCRdb's D call, TRBD2, is unchecked because there is no DNA. Germline V lookup: CDR1 SGHRS, CDR2 YFSETQ. This CDR3 is built from 15 residues.

The CDR3 spells CGARKREDDYEQYF. The chain recombines TRBV20-1 with TRBJ2-7; with no DNA, the TCRdb D assignment of TRBD2 cannot be verified. The CDR3 sequence is 14 residues long. Per germline, CDR1 DFQATT and CDR2 SNEGSKA (reference sequence).

The rearrangement uses TRBV7-2 and TRBJ1-2; there is no DNA to check the TCRdb D call of TRBD1. The CDR3 has 15 residues. Looked up from germline, CDR1 is SGHTA and CDR2 is FQGNSA. The CDR3 loop is CASSLAGGVNYGYTF.

V and J are TRBV27 and TRBJ2-1; no DNA is available, so the TRBD1 call from TCRdb remains unchecked. The germline CDR1 and CDR2 sequences are MNHEY and SMNVEV (reference sequence). CDR3 size: 14 residues. The CDR3 sequence: CASSTGGSYNEQFF.

V is TRBV6-5 and J is TRBJ1-1; the D gene TCRdb calls, TRBD1, cannot be checked with no DNA. The CDR3 runs to 18 residues. Germline CDR1 MNHEY, CDR2 SVGAGI. CDR3 region: CASSYKAGGGVSSTEAFF.

The chain is built from TRBV7-2 and TRBJ1-2; TCRdb outputs TRBD1, but without DNA this stays unchecked. CDR3 length equals 14 residues. Germline loops: CDR1 SGHTA, CDR2 FQGNSA. This chain's CDR3 is CATRKGQATYGYTF.

The V and J genes are TRBV20-1 and TRBJ2-2; the D call of TRBD1 rests on TCRdb alone, since no DNA is present to check it. This CDR3 is built from 14 residues. Germline V lookup: CDR1 DFQATT, CDR2 SNEGSKA (reference sequence). The CDR3 is CSARTGANTGELFF.

The rearrangement uses TRBV30 and TRBJ2-2. The germline V gene has CDR1 GTSNPN and CDR2 SVGIG (reference sequence). The CDR3 loop spans 13 amino acids. The CDR3 protein is CAWRWVRAGELFF.

This sequence joins TRBV25-1 and TRBJ1-1; no DNA is available, so the TRBD1 call from TCRdb remains unchecked. Germline lookup yields CDR1 MGHDK and CDR2 SYGVNS. The CDR3 contains 15 residues. The CDR3 protein is CASSEYRDRATEAFF.

The chain is built from TRBV5-1 and TRBJ2-2; the TCRdb D gene call, TRBD2, has no DNA to confirm it. Per the germline V gene, CDR1 is SGHRS and CDR2 is YFSETQ. The CDR3 totals 18 residues. This CDR3 is CASSLVRLAGNPTGELFF.

This chain joins TRBV6-5 and TRBJ1-6; absent DNA, TCRdb's TRBD1 call cannot be checked. The CDR3 totals 16 residues. In germline, CDR1 is MNHEY, CDR2 SVGAGI. The CDR3 protein is CASSWTGRPYNSPLHF.

J is TRBJ1-2 and V is TRBV7-2. Per germline, CDR1 SGHTA and CDR2 FQGNSA. This CDR3 is built from 15 residues. The chain's CDR3 is CASSLNPGGGYGYTF.

This chain uses TRBV28 with TRBJ2-7. CDR3 length equals 12 residues. Germline V lookup: CDR1 MDHEN, CDR2 SYDVKM. This chain's CDR3 is CASSQSSHEQYF.

The chain recombines TRBV7-2 with TRBJ2-7. CDR1 and CDR2 from the germline V gene are SGHTA and FQGNSA. The CDR3 sequence is 13 residues long. Here the CDR3 reads CASSFDSTYEQYF.

This chain joins TRBV19 and TRBJ2-3; checking the TCRdb D call of TRBD2 is not possible without DNA. CDR1 and CDR2 from the germline V gene are LNHDA and SQIVND (reference sequence). The CDR3 totals 11 residues. Here the CDR3 reads CASSSSGTQYF.